Listed below are T cell receptor beta chains from one sample, sequenced in a study of circulating CD8 cells and anti-PD-1 response in melanoma. Each CDR3 protein gets one entry after TCRdb re-called the reads with MiXCR. The sample has about 290 distinct CDR3 sequences; around 13% are singletons. The source was CD8+ T cells from PBMCs, collected at baseline or after one month of anti-PD-1 therapy (not recorded which). These receptors originate from a human donor with melanoma. CDR3s include the opening cysteine and the closing phenylalanine or tryptophan. Each record gives: J gene, V gene, clone size, CDR3 protein. Clone sizes are given selectively: once, few, many, or a class where the clone is expanded.

j_gene: TRBJ1-2
v_gene: TRBV9
abundance: medium-sized
CDR3aa: CASSVEGPYGYTF

j_gene: TRBJ2-3
v_gene: TRBV4-1
abundance: medium-sized
CDR3aa: CASSQEEVTDTQYF

j_gene: TRBJ2-3
v_gene: TRBV5-4
abundance: medium-sized
CDR3aa: CASSFTTGADTQYF

j_gene: TRBJ2-7
v_gene: TRBV28
abundance: medium-sized
CDR3aa: CASRTTPGTIYEQYF

j_gene: TRBJ2-1
v_gene: TRBV4-1
abundance: .
CDR3aa: CASSQDNAYNEQFF

j_gene: TRBJ2-7
v_gene: TRBV19
abundance: large
CDR3aa: CASTPTGGIYEQYF

j_gene: TRBJ1-6
v_gene: TRBV4-1
abundance: medium-sized
CDR3aa: CASSHHRGGNSPLHF

j_gene: TRBJ1-1
v_gene: TRBV24-1
abundance: medium-sized
CDR3aa: CATSDPAVPEAFF

j_gene: TRBJ2-7
v_gene: TRBV5-5
abundance: large
CDR3aa: CASSGSIGTASYEQYF

j_gene: TRBJ2-6
v_gene: TRBV6-5
abundance: .
CDR3aa: CASGLSSGANVLTF

j_gene: TRBJ1-1
v_gene: TRBV5-8
abundance: medium-sized
CDR3aa: CASSSYYSGEAFF

j_gene: TRBJ2-2
v_gene: TRBV24-1
abundance: medium-sized
CDR3aa: CATSDSDTGELFF

j_gene: TRBJ1-6
v_gene: TRBV27
abundance: medium-sized
CDR3aa: CASSFSDIDSPLHF

j_gene: TRBJ2-3
v_gene: TRBV9
abundance: few
CDR3aa: CASSATATDTQYF

j_gene: TRBJ1-1
v_gene: TRBV29-1
abundance: many
CDR3aa: CSAGGMDTEAFF

j_gene: TRBJ1-1
v_gene: TRBV20-1
abundance: many
CDR3aa: CSARDVNTLRYTEAFF

j_gene: TRBJ1-1
v_gene: TRBV4-3
abundance: .
CDR3aa: CASSQPRGLTTEAFF

j_gene: TRBJ2-5
v_gene: TRBV28
abundance: medium-sized
CDR3aa: CASSLQRGSWETQYF

j_gene: TRBJ2-1
v_gene: TRBV24-1
abundance: medium-sized
CDR3aa: CATSDLRGRGNEQFF

j_gene: TRBJ1-1
v_gene: TRBV4-1
abundance: medium-sized
CDR3aa: CASSQDWGAPGAEAFF

j_gene: TRBJ1-2
v_gene: TRBV28
abundance: medium-sized
CDR3aa: CASSVQMTGGNGYTF

j_gene: TRBJ2-3
v_gene: TRBV9
abundance: medium-sized
CDR3aa: CASSAYGGSTDTQYF

j_gene: TRBJ2-7
v_gene: TRBV28
abundance: .
CDR3aa: CASTNQTSMYLCASSSGGPYEQYF

j_gene: TRBJ1-5
v_gene: TRBV4-1
abundance: .
CDR3aa: CASSQAGQPQHF

j_gene: TRBJ2-1
v_gene: TRBV20-1
abundance: medium-sized
CDR3aa: CSAHGASYNEQFF

j_gene: TRBJ2-7
v_gene: TRBV20-1
abundance: medium-sized
CDR3aa: CSATAYGTELVYEQYF

j_gene: TRBJ2-7
v_gene: TRBV11-2
abundance: medium-sized
CDR3aa: CASSLGGTYSYEQYF

j_gene: TRBJ1-5
v_gene: TRBV14
abundance: medium-sized
CDR3aa: CASSQSPGGFQHF

j_gene: TRBJ1-1
v_gene: TRBV7-3
abundance: medium-sized
CDR3aa: CVSSLYGSHTEAFF

j_gene: TRBJ2-7
v_gene: TRBV5-5
abundance: large
CDR3aa: CASSLGTGGNEQYF

j_gene: TRBJ2-1
v_gene: TRBV29-1
abundance: few
CDR3aa: CSVTGVVNEQFF